The entry below gives a single T cell receptor (beta chain) sequence along with its context. The antigen remains undetermined. The entry originates in a study of shared clonotypes between healthy human individuals. Generated by immunoSEQ multiplex PCR, the TCRdb table keeps only in-frame clones and is missing some. Seen here are about 1.5 million clones, around 98% observed once, and the top ten hold roughly 0.4%. The CDR3 runs to 18 residues. Trimming shortened V by 1 base and J by 0 bases, and 16 bases separated the two germline ends. From germline, CDR1 is MGHRA and CDR2 YSYEKL. Study-level results: Investigators collected only blood, and repertoires in tissues likely differ. Clonotype sharing among the donors was expected to vary with sequencing depth.

This clonotype originated in a man in his thirties or forties in good health. The chain carries TRBV4-1 and TRBJ2-1; TRBD1 is a possible D gene (6 bases). The sequenced material came from naive CD4+ T cells sorted from blood. Regarding subset: CD45RA+ positively selected. For the CDR3, the DNA is TGCGCCAGCAGCCAAGTGACAGGAGTCGCCAGCTCCTACAATGAGCAGTTCTTC. This encodes CASSQVTGVASSYNEQFF.